The following is a T cell receptor (beta chain) sequence with its context. The junction shows a germline mismatch at one end, possibly a read error. The sample comes from a study of CD8+CD57+ T cells in acquired aplastic anemia. Study-level background: Sorted CD4+ and CD8+ cell DNA averaged about 3.5 ug.

CDR3 length: 14 amino acids. Germline V lookup: CDR1 SGHRS, CDR2 YFSETQ. Before being chosen for sequencing, patients had shown CD8+CD57+ cell expansion by flow cytometry. Genomic DNA templated the TCR beta VDJ and CDR3 profiling. One entry per CDR3 protein, called by TCRdb with MiXCR from the reads. The sample gives fewer than 300,000 distinct CDR3 sequences, 82% of which show up once; 40% to 55% is in the top ten. This TCR came from a human donor with aplastic anemia. The sequenced sample was sorted CD4+, CD8+, or CD8+CD57+ T cells (not recorded which) from PBMCs. The rearrangement joins TRBV5-1 to TRBJ2-7; the match to TRBD2 covers 7 bases. CDR3 sequence: CASSLGLHYDEQYF. As DNA, the CDR3 is TGTGCCAGCAGCTTGGGACTACATTACGACGAGCAGTACTTC. Together with reference TRBV5-1 and TRBJ2-7, the CDR3 gives the full variable domain: KAGVTQTPRYLIKTRGQQVTLSCSPISGHRSVSWYQQTPGQGLQFLFEYFSETQRNKGNFPGRFSGRQFSNSRSEMNVSTLELGDSALYLCASSLGLHYDEQYFGPGTRLTVT.